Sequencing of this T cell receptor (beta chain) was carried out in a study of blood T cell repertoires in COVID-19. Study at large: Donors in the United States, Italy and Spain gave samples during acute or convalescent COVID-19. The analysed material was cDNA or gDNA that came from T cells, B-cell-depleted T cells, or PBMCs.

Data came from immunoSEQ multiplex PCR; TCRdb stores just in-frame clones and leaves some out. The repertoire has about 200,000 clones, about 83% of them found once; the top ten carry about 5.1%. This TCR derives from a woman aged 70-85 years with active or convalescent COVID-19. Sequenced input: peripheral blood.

In DNA, the CDR3 is TGTGCCAGCATTGATCGGCAGGGGAATAGCAATCAGCCCCAGCATTTT. Its translation is CASIDRQGNSNQPQHF. The chain is built from TRBV6-6 and TRBJ1-5; D may be TRBD1 (6 bases). Between the trimmed V and J ends, which lost 7 bases and 0 bases, there was a span of 16 bases. CDR3 size: 16 residues. Germline V gene lookup returns CDR1 MNHNY and CDR2 SVGAGI (reference sequence).